Detailed here is one T cell receptor (beta chain). Germline assignment: CDR1 MNHEY and CDR2 SMNVEV (reference sequence). This CDR3 has 15 amino acids. The germline V and J ends were trimmed by 2 bases and 1 base, with 11 bases remaining between them. Source study methods: Reference gene primers were amplified, and this amplification served to estimate nucleated cell counts. Using immunoSEQ multiplex PCR, the repertoire was profiled, and TCRdb retains in-frame clones only, with some absent. V and J calls and clone size are copied from that table; D and trimming were computed from the DNA. The sample holds about 240,000 clones, about 80% seen once. This specimen comes from a study of blood T cell repertoires in COVID-19. Turning to the study itself: There were acute and convalescent COVID-19 samples, and they came from the United States, Italy and Spain. T cells, B-cell-depleted T cells, or PBMCs supplied cDNA or gDNA.

The sequence came from a woman at least 80 years old with acute or convalescent COVID-19. The sequenced sample consisted of peripheral blood. The chain links TRBV27 to TRBJ2-5; D gene unclear. CDR3 sequence (DNA): TGTGCCAGCAGTTTAGAGGCGGCCATCCAAGAGACCCAGTACTTC. It codes for CASSLEAAIQETQYF.